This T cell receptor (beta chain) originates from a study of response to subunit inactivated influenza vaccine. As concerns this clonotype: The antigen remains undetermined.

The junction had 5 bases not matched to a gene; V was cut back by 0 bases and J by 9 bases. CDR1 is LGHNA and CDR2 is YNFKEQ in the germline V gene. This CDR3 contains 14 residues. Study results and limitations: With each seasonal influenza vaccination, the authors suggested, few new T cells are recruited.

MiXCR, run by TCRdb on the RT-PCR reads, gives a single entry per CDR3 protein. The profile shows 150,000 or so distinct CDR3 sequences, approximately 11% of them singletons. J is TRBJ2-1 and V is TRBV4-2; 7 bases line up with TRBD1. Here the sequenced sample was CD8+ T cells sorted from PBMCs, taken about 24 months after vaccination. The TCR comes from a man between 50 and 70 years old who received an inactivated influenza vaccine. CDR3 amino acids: CASSQERGGSEQFF. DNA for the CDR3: TGTGCCAGCAGCCAAGAGAGAGGGGGCAGTGAGCAGTTCTTC.